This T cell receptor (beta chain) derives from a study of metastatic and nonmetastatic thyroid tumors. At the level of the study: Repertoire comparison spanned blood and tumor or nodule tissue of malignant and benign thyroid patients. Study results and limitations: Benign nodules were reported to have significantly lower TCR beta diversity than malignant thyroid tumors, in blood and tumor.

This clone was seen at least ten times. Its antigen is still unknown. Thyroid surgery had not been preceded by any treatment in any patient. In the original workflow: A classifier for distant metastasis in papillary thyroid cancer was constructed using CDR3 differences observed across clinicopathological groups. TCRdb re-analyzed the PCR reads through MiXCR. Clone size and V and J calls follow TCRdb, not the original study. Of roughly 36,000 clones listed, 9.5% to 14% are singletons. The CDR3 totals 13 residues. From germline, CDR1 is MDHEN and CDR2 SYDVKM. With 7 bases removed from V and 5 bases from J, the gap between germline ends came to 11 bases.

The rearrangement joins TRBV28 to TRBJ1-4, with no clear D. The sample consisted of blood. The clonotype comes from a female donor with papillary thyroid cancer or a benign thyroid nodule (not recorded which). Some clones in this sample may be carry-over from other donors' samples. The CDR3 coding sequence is TGTGCCAGCATTCGGGGTCGCAATGAAAAACTGTTTTTT. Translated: CASIRGRNEKLFF.